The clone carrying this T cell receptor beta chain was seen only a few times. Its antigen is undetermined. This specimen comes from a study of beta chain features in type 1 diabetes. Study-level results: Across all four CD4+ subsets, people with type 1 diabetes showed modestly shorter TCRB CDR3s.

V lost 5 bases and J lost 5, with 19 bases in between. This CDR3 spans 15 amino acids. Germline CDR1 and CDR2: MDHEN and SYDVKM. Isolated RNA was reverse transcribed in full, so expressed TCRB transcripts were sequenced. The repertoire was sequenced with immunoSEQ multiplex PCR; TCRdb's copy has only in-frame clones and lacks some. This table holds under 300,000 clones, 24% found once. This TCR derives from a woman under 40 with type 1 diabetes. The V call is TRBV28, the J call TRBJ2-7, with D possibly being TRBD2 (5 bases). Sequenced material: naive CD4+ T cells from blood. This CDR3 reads CASSLSAGGRDEQYF. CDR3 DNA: TGTGCCAGCAGTCTTTCGGCGGGTGGAAGGGACGAGCAGTACTTC.